This T cell receptor beta chain was identified during a study of blood T cell repertoires in COVID-19. As processed by the authors: Counts of nucleated cells, estimated from reference gene primer amplification, were obtained. Profiled with immunoSEQ multiplex PCR; TCRdb holds only in-frame clones, not every one. That table furnishes V, J and clone size, whereas the DNA furnished D and trimming. The sample includes around 170,000 clones, over 65% of them seen just once. V was cut by 4 bases and J by 7 bases, with 16 bases left in between. CDR1 KGHSH and CDR2 LQKENI come from the germline V gene. This CDR3 contains 15 residues.

The sample was peripheral blood. The chain joins TRBV18 to TRBJ2-2, with D possibly TRBD1 on 6 matching bases. The TCR was taken from a woman aged 80 or over with acute or convalescent COVID-19. This chain's CDR3 is CASSLLQGRDGELFF. The CDR3 bases are TGTGCCAGCTCACTACTACAGGGACGGGACGGGGAGCTGTTTTTT.